This TCR beta chain was captured by sequencing in a study of naive and memory T cell subsets. Two oligonucleotides, mixed equimolar, formed the beta constant-region primer covering TRBC1 and TRBC2. TCRdb re-analysed the UMI-ligation and nested PCR reads in MiXCR, keeping a single row per CDR3 protein. The sample records about 21,000 distinct CDR3 sequences, approximately 9.9% being singletons. CD4 T cells were positively selected, then CD8 T cells from the CD4-negative fraction. The CDR3 has 20 residues. The sample taken for sequencing was central memory CD8+ T cells from blood. The chain combines TRBV21-1 with TRBJ2-3; TRBD2 is the table's D call, not checked against the DNA. TRBV21-1 has pseudogene status. The sequence came from a human donor in good health. The CDR3 reads CASSKTGIGASAPSTDTQYF. The CDR3 DNA is TGTGCCAGCAGCAAAACGGGGATAGGAGCTAGCGCCCCTAGCACAGATACGCAGTATTTT.